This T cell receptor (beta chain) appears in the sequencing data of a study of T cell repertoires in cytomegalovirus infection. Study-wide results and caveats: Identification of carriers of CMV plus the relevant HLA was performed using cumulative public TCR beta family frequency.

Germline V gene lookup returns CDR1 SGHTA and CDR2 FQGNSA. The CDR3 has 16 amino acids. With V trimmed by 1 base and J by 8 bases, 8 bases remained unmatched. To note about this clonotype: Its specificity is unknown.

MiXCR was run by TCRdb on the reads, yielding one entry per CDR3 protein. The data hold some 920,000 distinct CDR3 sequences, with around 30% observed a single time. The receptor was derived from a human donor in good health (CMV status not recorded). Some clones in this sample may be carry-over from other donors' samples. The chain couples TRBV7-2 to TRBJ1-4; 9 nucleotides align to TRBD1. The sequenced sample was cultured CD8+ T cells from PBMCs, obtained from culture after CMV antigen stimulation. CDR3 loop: CASSLDIWTGDEKLFF. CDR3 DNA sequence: TGTGCCAGCAGCTTAGATATCTGGACAGGGGACGAAAAACTGTTTTTT.